What follows are 4 T cell receptor beta chains derived from one specimen sequenced in a study of identical twins. TCRdb processed the 5' RACE reads anew with MiXCR; each CDR3 protein has one entry. The sample carries about 660,000 distinct CDR3 sequences, more than 6.5% recorded once. This sample also belongs to another study, concerning yellow fever vaccine responses in identical twins.

The sequencing input was PBMCs. These receptors were obtained from a woman in her late teens or twenties in good health.

The V call is TRBV6-2 or TRBV6-3, the J call TRBJ2-1, with 12 nucleotides matching TRBD2. This CDR3 has 18 amino acids. J was trimmed by 6 bases and V by 4 bases; bases with no gene match: 13. Germline V lookup: CDR1 MNHEY, CDR2 SVGEGT. DNA of the CDR3: TGTGCCAGCAGTTCCCTCACCCTGCTAGCGGGAGGGATCAATGAGCAGTTCTTC. Translating gives CASSSLTLLAGGINEQFF.

This clonotype has more than one count but fewer than ten. The chain recombines TRBV14 with TRBJ2-7, with a tentative D call TRBD2 (5 bases). The CDR3 has 17 amino acids. CDR1 and CDR2 from the germline V gene are SGHDN and FVKESK. The V gene lost 0 bases and the J gene lost 1 base, with 16 bases spanning the gap. The CDR3, as DNA: TGTGCCAGCAGCCAAGATAAGAGTAGGGCGGGTTCCTACGAGCAGTACTTC. It yields the protein CASSQDKSRAGSYEQYF.

There are many counts of this clonotype. V usage is TRBV5-6 and J usage is TRBJ2-7; unclear D gene. The CDR3 is made up of 12 amino acids. V was cut by 2 bases and J by 6 bases, with 9 bases left in between. CDR1 is SGHDT and CDR2 is YYEEEE in the germline V gene. CDR3 residues: CASSFRSGEQYF. CDR3 in DNA: TGTGCCAGCAGCTTTAGAAGTGGCGAGCAGTACTTC.

This clonotype was counted many times. This chain links TRBV27 with TRBJ2-7, with 7 positions matching TRBD1. The J segment lost 2 bases and the V segment lost 6 bases, leaving 10 bases of the junction unmatched. Germline CDR1 reads MNHEY; CDR2 reads SMNVEV (reference sequence). There are 15 residues in the CDR3. CDR3 nucleotide sequence: TGTGCCAGCAGCCAAAACCGGGACAGAACCTACGAGCAGTACTTC. Translation: CASSQNRDRTYEQYF.